The next 14 T cell receptor beta chains were all read from a single sample in a study of long-term antiretroviral therapy in people with HIV. Runs used v3.0 of the immunoSEQ assay and were done at survey level. Using immunoSEQ multiplex PCR, the repertoire was profiled, and TCRdb retains in-frame clones only, with some absent. The table has about 34,000 clones, approximately 90% seen once. The specimen comprised unsorted PBMCs, sampled 1.1 years after starting antiretroviral therapy. These receptors all come from a man in his late teens or twenties with HIV.

This sequence joins TRBV30 and TRBJ2-7, with no clear D. The V and J ends lost 3 bases and 3 bases respectively, with 15 bases between them. This CDR3 has 14 residues. Germline lookup yields CDR1 GTSNPN and CDR2 SVGIG (reference sequence). DNA of the CDR3: TGTGCCTGGAGGTCCGGGTCGATTGTCTACGAGCAGTACTTC. Amino acids: CAWRSGSIVYEQYF.

The CDR3, as DNA: TGTGCCAGCAGCATCGCGAGGGGGCGTGGCGGGGAGCTGTTTTTT. Its protein product is CASSIARGRGGELFF. The chain uses TRBV7-8 and TRBJ2-2; 7 bases map to TRBD1. The germline V gene has CDR1 SGHVS and CDR2 FQNEAQ. The V and J ends lost 5 bases and 7 bases, in that order; junction bases with no gene match: 10. The CDR3 length is 15 residues.

V and J are TRBV7-2 and TRBJ2-3; D might be TRBD1 (6 bases). Germline V lookup: CDR1 SGHTA, CDR2 FQGNSA. V was shortened by 7 bases and J by 2 bases, with 13 bases between the two germline ends. The CDR3 loop spans 14 amino acids. CDR3 in amino acids: CASIQQGFTDTQYF. The CDR3 DNA follows: TGTGCCAGCATCCAACAGGGTTTCACAGATACGCAGTATTTT.

The genes are TRBV9 and TRBJ1-4, with TRBD1 matching over 7 bases. CDR1 SGDLS and CDR2 YYNGEE come from the germline V gene. The CDR3 covers 14 residues. After removal of 2 bases from V and 8 bases from J, the junction contained 6 bases not matched to a gene. CDR3 DNA sequence: TGTGCCAGCAGCGTTGGGCAGGGGGGGGAAAAACTGTTTTTT. Protein sequence: CASSVGQGGEKLFF.

The CDR3 bases are TGTGCCAGCAGTGAGGGACCGGGCTATGGCTACACCTTC. It specifies CASSEGPGYGYTF. The chain recombines TRBV6-5 with TRBJ1-2; D perhaps matches TRBD1 (5 bases). Trimming pared 5 bases from V and 4 bases from J, leaving 11 bases between. Per the germline V gene, CDR1 is MNHEY and CDR2 is SVGAGI. The CDR3 loop spans 13 amino acids.

The J gene is TRBJ1-1, the V gene TRBV7-3; D uncertain. This CDR3 has 14 residues. V lost 5 bases to trimming and J lost 6 bases, with 16 bases between them. The germline gives CDR1 SGHTA, CDR2 FQGTGA. The CDR3 DNA sequence: TGTGCCAGCAGCCAAGAGGCCGACGCCGCTGAAGCTTTCTTT. It yields the protein CASSQEADAAEAFF.

The rearrangement joins TRBV27 to TRBJ1-3, with D possibly matching TRBD1 (5 bases). CDR1 MNHEY and CDR2 SMNVEV come from the germline V gene (reference sequence). Trimming cost V 0 bases and J 1 base, with 13 bases left between them. The length of the CDR3 is 17 residues. This CDR3 is CASSLSNGGGSGNTIYF. The CDR3 nucleotides are TGTGCCAGCAGTTTATCGAACGGGGGAGGGTCTGGAAACACCATATATTTT.

The chain joins TRBV29-1 to TRBJ2-7; 7 bases are shared with TRBD2. The trim removed 2 bases at V and 5 bases at J, leaving 6 bases unmatched. The CDR3 contains 13 residues. Germline lookup yields CDR1 SQVTM and CDR2 ANQGSEA. CDR3 sequence (DNA): TGCAGCGTTGAATCGGGGACTAACAACGAGCAGTACTTC. It translates to CSVESGTNNEQYF.

This chain links TRBV5-6 with TRBJ2-2, with D perhaps matching TRBD1 (6 bases). The V gene's germline CDR1 is SGHDT and CDR2 YYEEEE. V shed 2 bases and J shed 5 bases, with 10 bases lying between them. The CDR3 is 14 residues long. CDR3: CASSFSQGTGELFF. Written as DNA, the CDR3 is TGTGCCAGCAGCTTTTCACAGGGAACCGGGGAGCTGTTTTTT.

The gene calls are TRBV28 and TRBJ1-2, with 7 bases that match TRBD1. V gave up 10 bases and J gave up 0 bases; unmatched junction bases: 8. The CDR3 consists of 14 residues. The germline gives CDR1 MDHEN, CDR2 SYDVKM. CDR3 DNA: TGTGCCATCAGCCCGGGACAGACTAACTATGGCTACACCTTC. Protein sequence: CAISPGQTNYGYTF.

DNA for the CDR3: TGTGCCAGTAGTAGCCCAGGGACAGCGCCCGGGGATCAGCCCCAGCATTTT. Protein: CASSSPGTAPGDQPQHF. The gene calls are TRBV19 and TRBJ1-5; 7 bases map to TRBD1. With 4 bases clipped from V and 5 bases from J, the junction kept 14 bases outside the gene matches. The CDR3 length is 17 residues. The germline CDR1 and CDR2 sequences are LNHDA and SQIVND (reference sequence).

This chain joins TRBV2 and TRBJ2-7; the D gene is possibly TRBD1 (6 bases). Germline-derived CDR1 and CDR2 are SNHLY and FYNNEI. The ends were cut back, 2 bases at V and 6 bases at J, with 20 bases in the middle. CDR3 size: 16 residues. The CDR3 DNA sequence: TGTGCCAGCAGTGAATCGCCATCAAGAACAGGGTCCGAGCAGTACTTC. This sequence encodes CASSESPSRTGSEQYF.

The chain employs TRBV5-1 and TRBJ1-1; possible D gene TRBD1, 5 bases. The CDR3 has 17 amino acids. Germline assignment: CDR1 SGHRS and CDR2 YFSETQ. Between the trimmed V and J ends, which lost 0 bases and 1 base, there was a span of 16 bases. The CDR3 nucleotides are TGCGCCAGCAGCTTGGCGGGGGGTCCCTCGCCGAACACTGAAGCTTTCTTT. Translated: CASSLAGGPSPNTEAFF.

The chain carries TRBV28 and TRBJ2-5; no clear D gene. The CDR3 totals 12 residues. V gave up 1 base and J gave up 4 bases, with 4 bases separating them. Germline V gives CDR1 MDHEN, CDR2 SYDVKM. The CDR3 bases are TGTGCCAGCAGTTTATTGGGAGAGACCCAGTACTTC. Translated: CASSLLGETQYF.